These 25 T cell receptor beta chains were all obtained from the same sample, sequenced in a study of T cell responses to AZD1222 COVID-19 vaccine. Sequenced by immunoSEQ multiplex PCR; TCRdb stores in-frame clones only, minus some. The sample records 130,000 to 150,000 clones, over 85% being singletons. The specimen was peripheral blood, collected on day 0 of AZD1222 vaccination. The receptors here all came from an adult in good health.

This chain joins TRBV2 and TRBJ1-6; 7 nucleotides agree with TRBD1. V dropped 2 bases and J dropped 3; count of bases not matched to a gene: 7. The CDR3 covers 17 residues. CDR1 and CDR2 (germline): SNHLY, FYNNEI. CDR3 residues: CASSELPRTGYNSPLHF. CDR3 DNA: TGTGCCAGCAGTGAACTTCCCCGGACAGGCTATAATTCACCCCTCCACTTT.

J is TRBJ1-1 and V is TRBV18; D not resolved. Germline V gene sequence: CDR1 KGHSH, CDR2 LQKENI. This CDR3 contains 14 residues. Trimming left V 3 bases short and J 1 base short, with 9 bases between. The CDR3 nucleotides read TGTGCCAGCTCACCCCTTTCTGAGAACACTGAAGCTTTCTTT. Translated: CASSPLSENTEAFF.

As concerns this clone: Other nucleotide sequences from this sample produce the same CDR3. V is TRBV7-9 and J is TRBJ1-1; D not resolved. The CDR3 covers 11 residues. From germline, CDR1 is SEHNR and CDR2 FQNEAQ (reference sequence). Trimming took off 5 bases at V and 0 bases at J, with 1 base between the two ends. The CDR3 nucleotides read TGTGCCAGCAGCCTGAACACTGAAGCTTTCTTT. It is translated as CASSLNTEAFF.

The CDR3, as DNA: TGTGCCAGCAGCTTGCGGACTAGCGGAGAGACCCAGTACTTC. It yields the protein CASSLRTSGETQYF. This chain uses TRBV5-5 with TRBJ2-5; 10 bases map to TRBD2. The CDR3 is 14 amino acids. V shed 1 base and J 4 bases; nucleotides not matched to a gene: 1. Germline CDR1 and CDR2: SGHKS and YYEKEE (reference sequence).

The CDR3 loop reads CASSSGQTGSTDTQYF. DNA of the CDR3: TGTGCCAGCAGCTCTGGACAGACTGGGAGCACAGATACGCAGTATTTT. This rearrangement joins TRBV9 to TRBJ2-3, with D tentatively TRBD1 (6 bases). V gave up 4 bases and J gave up 0 bases, with 15 bases separating them. CDR1 and CDR2 (germline): SGDLS, YYNGEE. The CDR3 consists of 16 residues.

This sequence joins TRBV10-2 and TRBJ2-1; tentative D call: TRBD2 (6 bases). This CDR3 spans 13 amino acids. The V gene lost 3 bases and the J gene lost 9 bases, with 12 bases spanning the gap. CDR1 and CDR2 (germline): WSHSY, SAAADI. The CDR3 DNA is TGCGCCAGCAGTGATCCCGGGAGAGGTGAGCAGTTCTTC. Encoded protein: CASSDPGRGEQFF.

V is TRBV5-1 and J is TRBJ1-1, with TRBD1 as a possible D gene (6 bases). The germline V and J ends were trimmed by 3 bases and 4 bases, with 16 bases remaining between them. The germline V gene encodes CDR1 SGHRS and CDR2 YFSETQ. The CDR3 is 15 amino acids. The CDR3 DNA follows: TGCGCCAGCAGCTCCCCGGCAGGGGACGCCACTGAAGCTTTCTTT. This sequence encodes CASSSPAGDATEAFF.

The genes are TRBV6-5 and TRBJ2-7; 7 nucleotides line up with TRBD1. Germline trimming cut 5 bases from V and 1 base from J; bases unmatched to any gene: 8. CDR3 length equals 15 residues. The V gene's germline CDR1 is MNHEY and CDR2 SVGAGI. The CDR3 region has the DNA TGTGCCAGCAGTCGCGACAGGGTCGTATCCTACGAGCAGTACTTC. This codes for CASSRDRVVSYEQYF.

V and J are TRBV12-5 and TRBJ2-2; 8 bases align to TRBD1. CDR3 size: 18 residues. J gave up 5 bases and V 3 bases, and 14 bases lay outside the gene matches. Germline-derived CDR1 and CDR2 are LGHNT and FRNRAP. This CDR3 is CASGFSAGGDPGTGELFF. CDR3 sequence (DNA): TGTGCTAGTGGTTTTTCTGCAGGGGGCGATCCTGGGACCGGGGAGCTGTTTTTT.

The V call is TRBV19, the J call TRBJ2-7; either TRBD1 or TRBD2 may fit D (5 bases each). Trimming took off 2 bases at V and 7 bases at J, with 15 bases between the two ends. Germline CDR1 reads LNHDA; CDR2 reads SQIVND (reference sequence). The CDR3 has 14 amino acids. The CDR3 reads CASSIRDGLGEQYF. In nucleotides, the CDR3 is TGTGCCAGTAGTATAAGGGACGGACTTGGGGAGCAGTACTTC.

The chain links TRBV11-3 to TRBJ1-1; the D is unclear. Between the trimmed V and J ends, which lost 2 bases and 4 bases, there was a span of 17 bases. Germline CDR1 is SGHNT and CDR2 is YENEEA. The CDR3 has 16 amino acids. CDR3 loop: CASSLPLGSGGTEAFF. Written as DNA, the CDR3 is TGTGCCAGCAGCTTACCCCTTGGTAGCGGAGGCACTGAAGCTTTCTTT. The full variable domain, completed using reference TRBV11-3 and TRBJ1-1, is EAGVVQSPRYKIIEKKQPVAFWCNPISGHNTLYWYLQNLGQGPELLIRYENEEAVDDSQLPKDRFSAERLKGVDSTLKIQPAELGDSAVYLCASSLPLGSGGTEAFFGQGTRLTVV.

The V and J genes are TRBV3-1 (or the pseudogene TRBV3-2) and TRBJ2-4; 7 bases fit TRBD2. This CDR3 is built from 12 residues. The trim removed 4 bases at V and 10 bases at J, leaving 4 bases unmatched. Germline V gives CDR1 LGHDT, CDR2 YNNKEL (reference sequence). CDR3 bases: TGTGCCAGCAGCCTGGGGAGGGCAATTCAGTACTTC. Protein product: CASSLGRAIQYF.

The genes are TRBV4-1 and TRBJ1-1; a weak D match, TRBD1 (5 bases). The germline V gene encodes CDR1 MGHRA and CDR2 YSYEKL. This CDR3 has 15 residues. V was cut by 2 bases and J by 1 base, with 11 bases left in between. The CDR3 protein is CASSQLPGQNTEAFF. The CDR3, as DNA: TGCGCCAGCAGCCAACTTCCAGGACAGAACACTGAAGCTTTCTTT.

The chain couples TRBV28 to TRBJ1-4, with D tentatively TRBD1 (5 bases). Germline V CDR1 and CDR2: MDHEN, SYDVKM. This CDR3 is 15 amino acids long. The V gene lost 6 bases and the J gene lost 5 bases, with 16 bases spanning the gap. The CDR3 protein is CASSAYDSENEKLFF. As DNA, the CDR3 is TGTGCCAGCAGCGCATACGACAGCGAAAATGAAAAACTGTTTTTT. Full variable domain (missing parts from reference TRBV28 and TRBJ1-4): DVKVTQSSRYLVKRTGEKVFLECVQDMDHENMFWYRQDPGLGLRLIYFSYDVKMKEKGDIPEGYSVSREKKERFSLILESASTNQTSMYLCASSAYDSENEKLFFGSGTQLSVL.

This clone appeared once. The rearrangement uses TRBV6-2 or TRBV6-3 and TRBJ1-1, with D uncertain. Germline CDR1 reads MNHEY; CDR2 reads SVGEGT. This CDR3 region has 16 residues. V was clipped by 0 bases and J by 4 bases, with 15 bases between them. The CDR3 loop reads CASSYSMGRTGTEAFF. The CDR3 DNA is TGTGCCAGCAGTTACTCGATGGGCAGGACGGGCACTGAAGCTTTCTTT.

This clone was counted once. This chain connects TRBV19 to TRBJ2-4, with 7 bases lining up with TRBD1. This CDR3 has 15 amino acids. V dropped 6 bases and J dropped 0; count of bases not matched to a gene: 5. CDR1 LNHDA and CDR2 SQIVND come from the germline V gene (reference sequence). CDR3 DNA sequence: TGTGCCAGTAGCACAGGGGCACTAGCCAAAAACATTCAGTACTTC. Translation: CASSTGALAKNIQYF.

The V and J genes are TRBV6-5 and TRBJ1-1; weak D call: TRBD1 (5 bases). Trimming took off 7 bases at V and 2 bases at J, with 14 bases between the two ends. CDR1 MNHEY and CDR2 SVGAGI come from the germline V gene. The CDR3 runs 14 residues. CDR3 sequence: CASNQGRTNTEAFF. The CDR3 DNA reads TGTGCCAGCAACCAGGGACGGACTAACACTGAAGCTTTCTTT.

This chain links TRBV5-4 with TRBJ2-5; 10 bases agree with TRBD2. J was trimmed by 5 bases and V by 4 bases; bases with no gene match: 8. The germline gives CDR1 SGHNT, CDR2 YYREEE (reference sequence). The CDR3 is 15 amino acids. The CDR3 coding sequence is TGTGCCAGCAGCCGTTCAGCGGGAGGGCGGGAGACCCAGTACTTC. Translation gives CASSRSAGGRETQYF.

V is TRBV14 and J is TRBJ2-5; 8 bases agree with TRBD1. Unmatched junction bases numbered 4, after V lost 2 bases and J lost 2 bases. Germline lookup yields CDR1 SGHDN and CDR2 FVKESK. CDR3 size: 15 residues. CDR3 region: CASSQWTGRQETQYF. For the CDR3, the DNA is TGTGCCAGCAGCCAATGGACAGGGAGGCAAGAGACCCAGTACTTC.

V gene TRBV5-4 combines with J gene TRBJ2-7; 12 nucleotides match TRBD1. The CDR3 is 15 amino acids. Germline CDR1 SGHNT, CDR2 YYREEE (reference sequence). Germline trimming cut 4 bases from V and 2 bases from J; bases unmatched to any gene: 4. The CDR3 DNA is TGTGCCAGCAGCAGGGACAGGGGGCGAACCTACGAGCAGTACTTC. This translates into CASSRDRGRTYEQYF.

The chain has TRBV6-5 and TRBJ1-4; 8 bases map to TRBD1. Germline V gene sequence: CDR1 MNHEY, CDR2 SVGAGI. This CDR3 is 14 amino acids long. V lost 6 bases and J lost 5; bases outside the gene matches: 5. This CDR3 reads CASSRDRRNEKLFF. Here the CDR3 DNA reads TGTGCCAGCAGCCGGGACAGGCGAAATGAAAAACTGTTTTTT.

The CDR3 spells CASSLTGAHTGELFF. The CDR3 DNA follows: TGTGCCAGCAGTCTGACAGGAGCGCACACCGGGGAGCTGTTTTTT. V and J are TRBV5-6 and TRBJ2-2; a possible D gene is TRBD1 (6 bases). The CDR3 length is 15 residues. V shed 5 bases and J shed 3 bases, with 14 bases lying between them. CDR1 SGHDT and CDR2 YYEEEE come from the germline V gene.

The chain has TRBV2 and TRBJ1-2; 7 positions match TRBD1. Germline lookup yields CDR1 SNHLY and CDR2 FYNNEI. The CDR3 runs 17 residues. V gave up 5 bases and J gave up 6 bases; unmatched junction bases: 18. Here the CDR3 reads CASSLTGQPTGVDGYTF. CDR3 DNA sequence: TGTGCCAGCAGTCTAACGGGACAGCCAACGGGGGTGGATGGCTACACCTTC.

This rearrangement joins TRBV18 to TRBJ2-3; D is unclear. Germline V CDR1 and CDR2: KGHSH, LQKENI. V lost 3 bases, J lost 1 base, and 2 bases lay in between. CDR3 size: 12 residues. The CDR3 coding sequence is TGTGCCAGCTCACCTGGCACAGATACGCAGTATTTT. This encodes CASSPGTDTQYF.

This chain connects TRBV10-3 to TRBJ2-7; D is unresolved. The V gene lost 0 bases and the J gene lost 2 bases, with 2 bases spanning the gap. CDR1 ENHRY and CDR2 SYGVKD come from the germline V gene. There are 12 residues in the CDR3. CDR3 bases: TGTGCCATCAGTGAGTCCCCCTACGAGCAGTACTTC. Translating gives CAISESPYEQYF.